The next 22 T cell receptor beta chains were all read from a single sample in a study of shared clonotypes between healthy human individuals. Profiled with immunoSEQ multiplex PCR; TCRdb holds only in-frame clones, not every one. The sample includes 950,000 to 1,300,000 clones, approximately 76% of them seen just once. Input material: memory CD4+ T cells sorted from blood. Subset specified: CD45RA-negative fraction. The source of these receptors is a man between 18 and 29 years old in good health.

V and J are TRBV29-1 and TRBJ2-7; unclear D gene. The CDR3 is 13 amino acids. Germline V gene data show CDR1 as SQVTM and CDR2 as ANQGSEA. The V end was cut by 1 base, the J end by 7 bases, with 14 bases between. This CDR3 is CSVEGERAREQYF. The DNA of the CDR3 is TGCAGCGTTGAAGGAGAACGCGCTCGGGAGCAGTACTTC.

This clone was detected a few times. V usage is TRBV7-9 and J usage is TRBJ2-3, with D possibly being TRBD1 (5 bases). V lost 8 bases and J 1 base, leaving 13 bases between the germline ends. CDR3 length: 14 residues. Germline V gene lookup returns CDR1 SEHNR and CDR2 FQNEAQ (reference sequence). The CDR3 DNA reads as TGTGCCAGCTCGCAGGGTGGAGGCACAGATACGCAGTATTTT. Encoded protein: CASSQGGGTDTQYF.

The V and J genes are TRBV5-1 and TRBJ2-5; D tentatively reads TRBD1 or TRBD2 (6 bases each). Trimming removed 3 bases from V and 0 bases from J, with 12 bases in between. The CDR3 loop spans 15 amino acids. CDR1 is SGHRS, CDR2 YFSETQ, per germline. The DNA for the CDR3 is TGCGCCAGCAGCTGGGGGCCTAGCGACCAAGAGACCCAGTACTTC. Amino acids: CASSWGPSDQETQYF.

This chain links TRBV14 with TRBJ1-2; D is unresolved. Per germline, CDR1 SGHDN and CDR2 FVKESK. V was cut by 4 bases and J by 2 bases, with 8 bases left in between. This CDR3 is built from 13 residues. The CDR3 loop is CASSPDANYGYTF. The CDR3 DNA reads as TGTGCCAGCAGCCCGGACGCCAACTATGGCTACACCTTC. Based on the CDR3 plus reference TRBV14 and TRBJ1-2, the full variable domain is EAGVTQFPSHSVIEKGQTVTLRCDPISGHDNLYWYRRVMGKEIKFLLHFVKESKQDESGMPNNRFLAERTGGTYSTLKVQPAELEDSGVYFCASSPDANYGYTFGSGTRLTVV.

Comment on this clone: At one boundary the junction diverges from the germline segment, which might be a read error. The chain links TRBV6-5 to TRBJ1-2; no clear D. The germline gives CDR1 MNHEY, CDR2 SVGAGI. The CDR3 runs 15 residues. CDR3 in amino acids: CASSYSTMGAGSYMF. The CDR3 DNA sequence: TGTGCCAGCAGTTACTCGACGATGGGCGCCGGATCCTACATGTTC.

This chain links TRBV5-1 with TRBJ2-3; a weak D match, TRBD2 (5 bases). The V gene's germline CDR1 is SGHRS and CDR2 YFSETQ. The CDR3 runs to 15 residues. V was cut by 5 bases and J by 0 bases, with 13 bases left in between. The CDR3: CASRGSRASTDTQYF. The CDR3 DNA sequence: TGCGCCAGCAGGGGGAGTCGGGCTAGCACAGATACGCAGTATTTT.

The V gene is TRBV7-6, the J gene TRBJ2-5, with D possibly being TRBD1 (5 bases). Looked up from germline, CDR1 is SGHVS and CDR2 is FNYEAQ. Trimming took 0 bases from V and 4 from J, leaving 15 bases between them. CDR3 length equals 16 residues. In DNA form, the CDR3 reads TGTGCCAGCAGCTTAGCGGGTTCAGGGATCGTAGAGACCCAGTACTTC. Translating gives CASSLAGSGIVETQYF. Full variable domain (remainder filled in from reference TRBV7-6 and TRBJ2-5): GAGVSQSPRYKVTKRGQDVALRCDPISGHVSLYWYRQALGQGPEFLTYFNYEAQQDKSGLPNDRFSAERPEGSISTLTIQRTEQRDSAMYRCASSLAGSGIVETQYFGPGTRLLVL.

The chain employs TRBV18 and TRBJ1-4; D is unresolved. The CDR3 consists of 14 residues. Trimming shortened V by 3 bases and J by 2 bases, and 7 bases separated the two germline ends. Germline CDR1 reads KGHSH; CDR2 reads LQKENI. In DNA, the CDR3 is TGTGCCAGCTCACCGGCCAGGACTAATGAAAAACTGTTTTTT. As protein: CASSPARTNEKLFF.

The chain recombines TRBV11-2 with TRBJ2-3; 11 bases are a match to TRBD2. Germline loops: CDR1 SGHAT, CDR2 FQNNGV. Losses at the gene ends were 6 bases for V and 4 bases for J; bases not matched to a gene: 0. The CDR3 length is 13 residues. CDR3 sequence: CASRLAGADTQYF. As DNA, the CDR3 is TGTGCCAGCAGACTAGCGGGAGCAGATACGCAGTATTTT. Variable domain in full (rest from reference TRBV11-2 and TRBJ2-3): EAGVAQSPRYKIIEKRQSVAFWCNPISGHATLYWYQQILGQGPKLLIQFQNNGVVDDSQLPKDRFSAERLKGVDSTLKIQPAKLEDSAVYLCASRLAGADTQYFGPGTRLTVL.

This clone was recorded a few times. This chain uses TRBV27 with TRBJ2-7; 7 bases are a match to TRBD1. V gave up 6 bases and J gave up 6 bases; unmatched junction bases: 8. The CDR3 has 13 amino acids. Looked up from germline, CDR1 is MNHEY and CDR2 is SMNVEV (reference sequence). The DNA of the CDR3 is TGTGCCAGCAGACCGGACAGGTTCGGCGAGCAGTACTTC. It specifies CASRPDRFGEQYF.

This clone showed up just once. V usage is TRBV28 and J usage is TRBJ1-1; D possibly corresponds to TRBD1 (5 bases). CDR1 and CDR2 from the germline V gene are MDHEN and SYDVKM. There are 16 residues in the CDR3. V lost 2 bases, J lost 5 bases, and 18 bases lay in between. The CDR3 here is CASSLKYLAGWTEAFF. CDR3 bases: TGTGCCAGCAGTTTAAAGTACTTAGCAGGGTGGACTGAAGCTTTCTTT.

Comments on this clone: This specimen includes other DNA sequences encoding the same CDR3. This chain joins TRBV30 and TRBJ2-3; no firm D call. Germline lookup yields CDR1 GTSNPN and CDR2 SVGIG (reference sequence). The germline V and J ends were trimmed by 0 bases and 2 bases, with 9 bases remaining between them. The CDR3 extends over 14 amino acids. CDR3 coding DNA: TGTGCCTGGAGTGTAGCCAGCTCCACAGATACGCAGTATTTT. This encodes CAWSVASSTDTQYF. Complete variable domain (other parts from reference TRBV30 and TRBJ2-3): SQTIHQWPATLVQPVGSPLSLECTVEGTSNPNLYWYRQAAGRGLQLLFYSVGIGQISSEVPQNLSASRPQDRQFILSSKKLLLSDSGFYLCAWSVASSTDTQYFGPGTRLTVL.

The chain uses TRBV7-9 and TRBJ2-7; 7 nucleotides match TRBD2. CDR3 length equals 15 residues. The J segment lost 0 bases and the V segment lost 2 bases, leaving 4 bases of the junction unmatched. Germline values: CDR1 SEHNR, CDR2 FQNEAQ (reference sequence). The CDR3 DNA reads as TGTGCCAGCAGCTTAATGGCTAGCGGCTCCTACGAGCAGTACTTC. Translated, it gives CASSLMASGSYEQYF. Looking up the rest from reference TRBV7-9 and TRBJ2-7 gives the full variable domain: DTGVSQNPRHKITKRGQNVTFRCDPISEHNRLYWYRQTLGQGPEFLTYFQNEAQLEKSRLLSDRFSAERPKGSFSTLEIQRTEQGDSAMYLCASSLMASGSYEQYFGPGTRLTVT.

The table lists this clone with a count of one. The gene calls are TRBV29-1 and TRBJ2-5; tentatively, D is TRBD2 (5 bases). With 1 base removed from V and 0 bases from J, the gap between germline ends came to 12 bases. The CDR3 extends over 15 amino acids. The germline gives CDR1 SQVTM, CDR2 ANQGSEA. The CDR3 DNA follows: TGCAGCGTTGAAGGGGGAGAAGGCCACCAAGAGACCCAGTACTTC. Translated: CSVEGGEGHQETQYF.

The gene calls are TRBV11-2 and TRBJ1-1; the D is unclear. The CDR3 has 14 residues. Trimming shortened V by 4 bases and J by 1 base, and 10 bases separated the two germline ends. Per germline, CDR1 SGHAT and CDR2 FQNNGV. CDR3 residues: CASSSLRGNTEAFF. CDR3 in DNA: TGTGCCAGCAGCTCCCTACGCGGGAACACTGAAGCTTTCTTT.

The CDR3 here is CATGSRSDTQYF. The CDR3 nucleotides read TGTGCTACGGGGTCTAGGTCAGATACGCAGTATTTT. V is TRBV6-5 and J is TRBJ2-3, with a weak D call TRBD2 (5 bases). This CDR3 comprises 12 residues. Per the germline V gene, CDR1 is MNHEY and CDR2 is SVGAGI.

For this clone: This likely came from a read error, as a far larger clone is one base away. The chain employs TRBV5-1 and TRBJ2-7; D call uncertain. The CDR3 has 14 amino acids. From germline, CDR1 is SGHRS and CDR2 YFSETQ. CDR3 in amino acids: CTSSLEMASIEQYF. The DNA for the CDR3 is TGCACCAGCAGCTTGGAGATGGCTTCGATCGAGCAGTACTTC.

As regards this clone: At the DNA level, this CDR3 is encoded by other sequences in the same sample as well. The gene calls are TRBV5-8 and TRBJ1-5; D is possibly TRBD1 (6 bases). CDR3 size: 13 residues. Looked up from germline, CDR1 is SGHTS and CDR2 is YDEGEE. Trimming pared 0 bases from V and 7 bases from J, leaving 8 bases between. The CDR3 is CASSLDRDQPQHF. The CDR3 DNA reads as TGTGCCAGCAGCTTGGACAGGGACCAGCCCCAGCATTTT.

With regard to this clone: The same CDR3 is also encoded by other DNA sequences in this sample. V gene TRBV27 combines with J gene TRBJ2-2, with D uncertain. V lost 5 bases to trimming and J lost 1 base, with 5 bases between them. The CDR3 contains 13 residues. Germline assignment: CDR1 MNHEY and CDR2 SMNVEV (reference sequence). The CDR3 protein is CASSGVNTGELFF. CDR3 nucleotide sequence: TGTGCCAGCAGTGGGGTGAACACCGGGGAGCTGTTTTTT.

This clone was recorded only once. This CDR3 is CASSPNQNTNTEAFF. In DNA, the CDR3 is TGCGCCAGCAGTCCGAACCAGAATACGAACACTGAAGCTTTCTTT. The chain recombines TRBV4-3 with TRBJ1-1; D is ambiguous. CDR3 size: 15 residues. Deletions cut 6 bases from V and 1 base from J, with 15 bases between. Germline V gene sequence: CDR1 LGHNA, CDR2 YSLEER.

This clone was seen a single time. The rearrangement links TRBV4-1 to TRBJ2-1; D unresolved. The CDR3 loop spans 16 amino acids. V dropped 4 bases and J dropped 6 bases, with 19 bases sitting between them. Germline CDR1 reads MGHRA; CDR2 reads YSYEKL. This CDR3 reads CASSRFSDGTPNEQFF. The CDR3 DNA sequence: TGCGCCAGCAGCCGATTTTCCGATGGAACACCCAATGAGCAGTTCTTC.

This clone occurred once. Other DNA variants within this sample encode the same CDR3. This chain connects TRBV2 to TRBJ2-7; 9 bases map to TRBD1. The CDR3 consists of 12 residues. CDR1 is SNHLY, CDR2 FYNNEI, per germline. The junction had 3 bases not matched to a gene; V was cut back by 6 bases and J by 6 bases. CDR3: CASSGTGREQYF. For the CDR3, the DNA is TGTGCCAGCAGCGGGACAGGGCGCGAGCAGTACTTC.